This T cell receptor (beta chain) is drawn from a study of T cells in Graves' hyperthyroidism and ophthalmopathy. Across the study: Before any treatment, at initial diagnosis, peripheral blood was collected. Findings and limits, study-wide: Ophthalmopathy and stable hyperthyroidism were separated by a 13 V-J model.

Amplified regions were TCR beta CDR3 sequences from RNA transcripts. First-round RT-PCR targeting the TCR CDR3 was performed with the HTBI primer set. TCRdb redid the calling of the multiplex PCR reads with MiXCR, one entry per CDR3 protein. The table has some 440,000 distinct CDR3 sequences, approximately 14% seen once. CDR1 is KGHSH and CDR2 is LQKENI in the germline V gene. The CDR3 has 16 residues. The V segment lost 3 bases and the J segment 5 bases; nucleotides outside the gene matches: 12. In this sample, this clonotype turned up many times. Its antigen is not identified. Diagnoses were made from clinical symptoms, serum measures (thyroxine and TRAb), thyroid ultrasound and orbital computed tomography.

Sequenced material: blood. The chain has TRBV18 and TRBJ2-5; TRBD1 aligns across 7 bases. This sequence originates from a woman younger than 30 with Graves' hyperthyroidism. The CDR3 is CASSPSSTGQRETQYF. The CDR3 DNA is TGTGCCAGCTCACCTTCTTCGACAGGGCAGAGGGAGACCCAGTACTTC.